One and the same sample provided the 14 T cell receptor beta chains below, sequenced in a study of beta chain features in type 1 diabetes. Isolated RNA was reverse transcribed in full, so expressed TCRB transcripts were sequenced. The method was immunoSEQ multiplex PCR; TCRdb's version includes in-frame clones alone and lacks a portion of them. The repertoire holds 300,000 to 350,000 clones, with roughly 8% as singletons. The sequencing sample was made of central memory CD4+ T cells from blood. These receptors all stem from a woman between 18 and 29 years old in good health.

This clone was seen a few times. The chain carries TRBV4-3 and TRBJ2-3; TRBD1 matches at 7 bases. Germline V lookup: CDR1 LGHNA, CDR2 YSLEER. The CDR3 length is 17 residues. V dropped 0 bases and J dropped 0; count of bases not matched to a gene: 6. This CDR3 is CASSQDSGGFSTDTQYF. The CDR3 region has the DNA TGCGCCAGCAGCCAAGATTCAGGGGGATTTAGCACAGATACGCAGTATTTT.

The sample holds a few counts of this clone. V usage is TRBV15 and J usage is TRBJ1-5; no definite D call. The CDR3 loop spans 13 amino acids. Germline CDR1 is LNHNV and CDR2 is YYDKDF (reference sequence). Trimming shortened V by 3 bases and J by 0 bases, and 3 bases separated the two germline ends. CDR3 DNA sequence: TGTGCCACCAGCAGGAATAGCAATCAGCCCCAGCATTTT. Protein product: CATSRNSNQPQHF.

This clone was counted a few times. The chain combines TRBV12-5 with TRBJ2-1; TRBD2 matches 7 bases. V shed 5 bases, J shed 4 bases, and the junction held 11 bases outside the gene matches. There are 16 residues in the CDR3. Germline V CDR1 and CDR2: LGHNT, FRNRAP. The CDR3 is CASGPSGGGPYNEQFF. In DNA, the CDR3 is TGTGCTAGTGGTCCCTCCGGGGGAGGGCCTTACAATGAGCAGTTCTTC.

J is TRBJ2-1 and V is TRBV5-1, with TRBD2 identical over 7 bases. The CDR3 length is 14 residues. J gave up 6 bases and V 2 bases, and 5 bases lay outside the gene matches. Germline assignment: CDR1 SGHRS and CDR2 YFSETQ. The CDR3 reads CASSFTREFNEQFF. As DNA, the CDR3 is TGCGCCAGCAGCTTTACGCGGGAGTTCAATGAGCAGTTCTTC.

To note about this clone: Germline and junction disagree at one end, which may indicate a read error. The chain employs TRBV10-3 and TRBJ1-5, with unresolved D. The germline V gene encodes CDR1 ENHRY and CDR2 SYGVKD. The CDR3 extends over 13 amino acids. CDR3 loop: CASSYNVGQPQHF. The CDR3 coding sequence is TGTGCCAGCAGTTACAACGTAGGTCAGCCCCAGCATTTT.

This clone was found a few times. V and J are TRBV6-1 and TRBJ2-7; tentatively, D is TRBD1 (6 bases). Trimming pared 5 bases from V and 5 bases from J, leaving 10 bases between. CDR3 length: 12 amino acids. Germline V gene data show CDR1 as MNHNS and CDR2 as SASEGT. In DNA form, the CDR3 reads TGTGCCAGCAGTCTAGGGGGTAACGAGCAGTACTTC. Amino acids: CASSLGGNEQYF.

This clone was counted a few times. The J gene is TRBJ2-7, the V gene TRBV5-1; D call uncertain. Germline CDR1 and CDR2: SGHRS and YFSETQ. CDR3 length equals 12 residues. V lost 0 bases and J 3 bases, leaving 4 bases between the germline ends. CDR3 coding DNA: TGCGCCAGCAGCTTGGAGTACTACGAGCAGTACTTC. It yields the protein CASSLEYYEQYF.

This chain joins TRBV7-2 and TRBJ1-1, with D unclear. Germline V gives CDR1 SGHTA, CDR2 FQGNSA. CDR3 length: 13 residues. With 1 base removed from V and 5 bases from J, the gap between germline ends came to 8 bases. Here the CDR3 reads CASSLGAVTEAFF. CDR3 in DNA: TGTGCCAGCAGCTTAGGTGCGGTTACTGAAGCTTTCTTT. Together with reference TRBV7-2 and TRBJ1-1, the CDR3 gives the full variable domain: GAGVSQSPSNKVTEKGKDVELRCDPISGHTALYWYRQSLGQGLEFLIYFQGNSAPDKSGLPSDRFSAERTGGSVSTLTIQRTQQEDSAVYLCASSLGAVTEAFFGQGTRLTVV.

The chain employs TRBV6-5 and TRBJ1-4; possibly TRBD1 for D (5 bases). V lost 3 bases to trimming and J lost 8 bases, with 13 bases between them. CDR3 size: 14 residues. The V gene's germline CDR1 is MNHEY and CDR2 SVGAGI. The CDR3 here is CASSYSGRGEKLFF. CDR3 nucleotide sequence: TGTGCCAGCAGTTATTCGGGGCGCGGAGAAAAACTGTTTTTT.

This clone has at least ten counts. The V and J genes are TRBV10-3 and TRBJ2-3, with D tentatively TRBD1 or TRBD2 (5 bases each). Germline-derived CDR1 and CDR2 are ENHRY and SYGVKD. V lost 10 bases to trimming and J lost 4 bases, with 18 bases between them. The CDR3 is made up of 14 amino acids. CDR3 DNA sequence: TGTGCCACTAGAGGGGCCCCCGACCCAGATACGCAGTATTTT. The encoded protein is CATRGAPDPDTQYF.

This clone was recorded a few times. The rearrangement uses TRBV4-2 and TRBJ2-1, with D possibly being TRBD1 (6 bases). The CDR3 length is 13 residues. The V gene's germline CDR1 is LGHNA and CDR2 YNFKEQ. The V gene lost 1 base and the J gene lost 9 bases, with 10 bases spanning the gap. The CDR3 sequence is CASSQVGAGEQFF. In DNA, the CDR3 is TGTGCCAGCAGCCAAGTGGGGGCAGGTGAGCAGTTCTTC.

This clone was counted only a few times. The chain is built from TRBV2 and TRBJ2-5, with 12 bases matching TRBD2. The J segment lost 5 bases and the V segment lost 8 bases, leaving 6 bases of the junction unmatched. From germline, CDR1 is SNHLY and CDR2 FYNNEI. The CDR3 is 14 residues long. This CDR3 is CASLAGGPAETQYF. The CDR3 region has the DNA TGTGCCAGCCTAGCGGGAGGGCCGGCGGAGACCCAGTACTTC.

The J gene is TRBJ2-1, the V gene TRBV11-2; 8 positions match TRBD1. CDR3 size: 15 residues. The germline V gene has CDR1 SGHAT and CDR2 FQNNGV. V shed 2 bases and J 0 bases; nucleotides not matched to a gene: 0. In DNA, the CDR3 is TGTGCCAGCAGCTTAACAGGGGGCTCCTACAATGAGCAGTTCTTC. Translated, it gives CASSLTGGSYNEQFF.

In this sample, this clone turned up many times. In the same sample, other DNA sequences code for this CDR3. J is TRBJ2-5 and V is TRBV28; D is unclear. The V gene lost 3 bases and the J gene lost 4 bases, with 3 bases spanning the gap. Germline V gene data show CDR1 as MDHEN and CDR2 as SYDVKM. This CDR3 has 11 residues. CDR3 protein: CASSLRETQYF. The CDR3 DNA is TGTGCCAGCAGTTTGAGAGAGACCCAGTACTTC.